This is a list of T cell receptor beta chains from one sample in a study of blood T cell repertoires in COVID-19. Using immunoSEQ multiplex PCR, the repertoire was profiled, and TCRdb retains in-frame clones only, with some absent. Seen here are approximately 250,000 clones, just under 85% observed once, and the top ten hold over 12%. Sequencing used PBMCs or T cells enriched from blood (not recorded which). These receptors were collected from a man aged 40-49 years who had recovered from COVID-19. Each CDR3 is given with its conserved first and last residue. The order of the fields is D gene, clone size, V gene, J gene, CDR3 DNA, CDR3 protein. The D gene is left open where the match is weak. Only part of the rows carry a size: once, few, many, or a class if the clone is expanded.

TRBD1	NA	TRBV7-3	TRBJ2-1	TGTGCCAGCAGCTTAGGGACAGGCGCTTACCTTTACAATGAGCAGTTCTTC	CASSLGTGAYLYNEQFF
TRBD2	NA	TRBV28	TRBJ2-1	TGTGCCAGCAGCTCCCACTCAGCGGGGGCCAATGAGCAGTTCTTC	CASSSHSAGANEQFF
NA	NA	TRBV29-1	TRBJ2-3	TGCAGCGTTGGCGGTGGGAGTAAAGATACGCAGTATTTT	CSVGGGSKDTQYF
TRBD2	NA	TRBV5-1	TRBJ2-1	TGCGCCAGCGTCCCACTAGCGGGAGGCGGTGGCGAGCAGTTCTTC	CASVPLAGGGGEQFF
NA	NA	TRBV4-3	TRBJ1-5	TGCGCCAGCAGCCAAGATTATACCCCAAGGGGTCAGCCCCAGCATTTT	CASSQDYTPRGQPQHF
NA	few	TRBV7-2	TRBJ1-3	TGTGCCAGCTCGGCGGACAGCCCTGGAAACACCATATATTTT	CASSADSPGNTIYF
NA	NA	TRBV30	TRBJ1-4	TGTGCCTGGGCTCAAAGGGGGATCAGTAATGAAAAACTGTTTTTT	CAWAQRGISNEKLFF
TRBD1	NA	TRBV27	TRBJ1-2	TGTGCCAGCAGTTCCCTCCACGACTACAGGGGGCTTGGCTACACCTTC	CASSSLHDYRGLGYTF
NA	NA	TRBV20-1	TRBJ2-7	TGCAGTGCTAGTCGAGGGGGAAGAGGTTACGAGCAGTACTTC	CSASRGGRGYEQYF
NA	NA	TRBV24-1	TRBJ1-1	TGTGCCTCTTCCAGGGGAACTGAAGCTTTCTTT	CASSRGTEAFF
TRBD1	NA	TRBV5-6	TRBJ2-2	TGTGCCAGCAGCTGGGACAGTTTGAACACCGGGGAGCTGTTTTTT	CASSWDSLNTGELFF
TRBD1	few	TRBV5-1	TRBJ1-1	TGCGCCAGCAGTAGGAAACAGGGGGTGAACACTGAAGCTTTCTTT	CASSRKQGVNTEAFF
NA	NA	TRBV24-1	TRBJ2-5	TGTGCCACCAGTGATCCCCGACATTTCCAAGAGACCCAGTACTTC	CATSDPRHFQETQYF
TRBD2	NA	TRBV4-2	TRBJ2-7	TGTGCCAGCAGCCCGGGACTAGCGGGAGGGCTGAAGGTAGCCTACGAGCAGTACTTC	CASSPGLAGGLKVAYEQYF
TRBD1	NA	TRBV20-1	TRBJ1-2	TGCAGTGCTAGTCTGTTGGGACAGGGCGATGGAGGCTACACCTTC	CSASLLGQGDGGYTF
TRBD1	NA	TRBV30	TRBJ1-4	TGTGCCTGGAGAGACACGACAGGTGGACAGGGTGAAAAACTGTTTTTT	CAWRDTTGGQGEKLFF
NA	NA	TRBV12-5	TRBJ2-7	TGTGCTAAGACCCACGGGACACGGCCTTTCTACGAGCAGTACTTC	CAKTHGTRPFYEQYF
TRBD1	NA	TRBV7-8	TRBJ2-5	TGTGCCAGCAGCTCGGAACCGGGACAGGGACAAGAGACCCAGTACTTC	CASSSEPGQGQETQYF
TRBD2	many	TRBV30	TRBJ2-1	TGTGCCAGGACGTCTGGGGGGGATGAGCAGTTCTTC	CARTSGGDEQFF
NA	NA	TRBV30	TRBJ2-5	TGTGCCTGGAGTGTACTGTGGGAGACCCAGTACTTC	CAWSVLWETQYF
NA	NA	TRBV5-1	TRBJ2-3	TGCGCCAGCGCTACAGGGCTCAACACAGATACGCAGTATTTT	CASATGLNTDTQYF
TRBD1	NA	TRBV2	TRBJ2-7	TGTGCCAGCAGCCGGGACAGCTCCTACGAGCAGTACTTC	CASSRDSSYEQYF
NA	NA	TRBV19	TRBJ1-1	TGTGCCACCGGACACGAAATCGGGACTCAGGGCACGGAAGCTTTCTTT	CATGHEIGTQGTEAFF
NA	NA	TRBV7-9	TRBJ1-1	TGTGCCAGCAGCTTACAGGGTCAGGTCACTGAAGCTTTCTTT	CASSLQGQVTEAFF
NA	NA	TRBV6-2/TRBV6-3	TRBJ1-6	TGTGCCAGCAGTTACATCCAGGGCAGAGAGAATTCACCCCTCCACTTT	CASSYIQGRENSPLHF
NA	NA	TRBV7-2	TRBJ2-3	TGTGCCAGCAGCTTAGTGGTTTCCCGCGATGGTACGCAGTATTTT	CASSLVVSRDGTQYF
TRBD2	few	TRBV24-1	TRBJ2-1	TGTGCCACCAGTGATTCAGGACTAGCGGGAGGGCGGCCCTCCAATGAGCAGTTCTTC	CATSDSGLAGGRPSNEQFF
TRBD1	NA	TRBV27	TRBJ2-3	TGTGCCAGCAGTTTGAAAGCCGGGACAGGGGTCATCACAGATACGCAGTATTTT	CASSLKAGTGVITDTQYF